A single sample gave rise to the 18 T cell receptor beta chains below, sequenced in a study of blood T cell repertoires in COVID-19 (dated by TCRdb to between 2020 and 2021). Library construction relied on the immunoSEQ multiplex PCR assay. TCRdb retrieved this table from immuneACCESS and kept in-frame rearrangements only. Not all clones are present; in checked studies, unresolved V genes account for under half, and no reason is known for the remainder. The sample records approximately 320,000 clones, roughly 89% of which are singletons. The ten biggest clones cover 8.5% to 14% of the sample. Sequenced: peripheral blood. These receptors were taken from a woman aged 25 to 39 with COVID-19, enrolled during active disease.

J is TRBJ1-1 and V is TRBV29-1; a weak D match, TRBD1 (6 bases). Germline V lookup: CDR1 SQVTM, CDR2 ANQGSEA. This CDR3 comprises 12 residues. Between the trimmed V and J ends, which lost 5 bases and 4 bases, there was a span of 11 bases. The CDR3 coding sequence is TGCAGCGTTAAGGGGGGGATCACTGAAGCTTTCTTT. Its protein product is CSVKGGITEAFF.

The chain uses TRBV11-2 and TRBJ2-7, with D possibly matching TRBD2 (7 bases). This CDR3 has 13 residues. V lost 1 base, J lost 7 bases, and 11 bases lay in between. Germline loops: CDR1 SGHAT, CDR2 FQNNGV. CDR3 in DNA: TGTGCCAGCAGCTTAGGGGGGGGGCGGGAGCAGTACTTC. This gives the protein CASSLGGGREQYF.

V and J are TRBV5-1 and TRBJ2-7; maybe TRBD2 (5 bases). Germline V gives CDR1 SGHRS, CDR2 YFSETQ. Trimming removed 3 bases at V and 9 bases at J, with 13 bases between. The CDR3 is 12 amino acids. The CDR3 region has the DNA TGCGCCAGCAGCTCGCCCGGGATATTGCAGTACTTC. This codes for CASSSPGILQYF.

The genes are TRBV6-4 and TRBJ2-7; the match to TRBD1 covers 8 bases. There are 13 residues in the CDR3. Trimming cost V 7 bases and J 11 bases; bases outside gene matches: 13. CDR1 and CDR2 (germline): MRHNA, SNTAGT. The CDR3 bases are TGTGCCAGCACTGAGGGCAGGGGGCTTGGTAAGTACTTC. Translated, it gives CASTEGRGLGKYF.

The J gene is TRBJ2-5, the V gene TRBV6-5; 11 bases are shared with TRBD2. Germline loops: CDR1 MNHEY, CDR2 SVGAGI. The CDR3 contains 14 residues. Germline trimming cut 5 bases from V and 9 bases from J; bases unmatched to any gene: 8. CDR3 bases: TGTGCCAGCAGTAATGGGGGACTAGCGGTCGCCCAGTACTTC. It yields the protein CASSNGGLAVAQYF.

The chain has TRBV2 and TRBJ1-5, with D tentatively TRBD1 (6 bases). From germline, CDR1 is SNHLY and CDR2 FYNNEI. The CDR3 runs to 15 residues. The V end lost 1 base, the J end lost 4 bases, and 11 bases lay between the germline ends. The CDR3 DNA follows: TGTGCCAGCAGTGAAGGTACAGGGAATAATCAGCCCCAGCATTTT. Translated, it gives CASSEGTGNNQPQHF.

V usage is TRBV4-2 and J usage is TRBJ2-3; 11 bases match TRBD2. In germline, CDR1 is LGHNA, CDR2 YNFKEQ. Unmatched junction bases numbered 20, after V lost 4 bases and J lost 2 bases. The CDR3 is 21 amino acids. DNA for the CDR3: TGTGCCAGCAGCCGGAGAGTCCTAGCGGGGGGCCTACTTCGACCCACAGATACGCAGTATTTT. Encoded protein: CASSRRVLAGGLLRPTDTQYF.

For the CDR3, the DNA is TGTGCCAGCAGTTTATCCGAACGGTTTAATGAAAAACTGTTTTTT. Protein sequence: CASSLSERFNEKLFF. The rearrangement uses TRBV28 and TRBJ1-4; no clear D. The germline gives CDR1 MDHEN, CDR2 SYDVKM. V was trimmed by 1 base and J by 4 bases, leaving 10 bases between them. The CDR3 consists of 15 residues.

This sequence joins TRBV12-3 or TRBV12-4 and TRBJ1-5; the match to TRBD1 covers 7 bases. V was clipped by 6 bases and J by 7 bases; unmatched bases: 6. The CDR3 has 13 amino acids. Here the CDR3 reads CASSRQGGQPQHF. CDR3 coding DNA: TGTGCCAGCAGCCGACAGGGAGGCCAGCCCCAGCATTTT.

The J gene is TRBJ2-2, the V gene TRBV7-8; D unresolved. CDR3 length: 14 residues. From germline, CDR1 is SGHVS and CDR2 FQNEAQ. Trimming pared 1 base from V and 6 bases from J, leaving 9 bases between. CDR3 sequence reads: CASSLVKPPGELFF. CDR3 in DNA: TGTGCCAGCAGCTTAGTTAAGCCCCCCGGGGAGCTGTTTTTT.

The chain links TRBV4-2 to TRBJ1-6, with a tentative D call TRBD1 (5 bases). Germline loops: CDR1 LGHNA, CDR2 YNFKEQ. V lost 0 bases and J 6 bases, leaving 9 bases between the germline ends. CDR3 size: 15 residues. CDR3 sequence: CASSQEGTGNSPLHF. In nucleotides, the CDR3 is TGTGCCAGCAGCCAAGAAGGCACAGGTAATTCACCCCTCCACTTT.

This chain connects TRBV5-1 to TRBJ2-5; maybe TRBD2 (6 bases). The CDR3 is 15 amino acids. Germline CDR1 and CDR2: SGHRS and YFSETQ. The V end lost 0 bases, the J end lost 7 bases, and 16 bases lay between the germline ends. In DNA, the CDR3 is TGCGCCAGCAGCTTGGCCGGGGGAGTAAGGATGACCCAGTACTTC. Residues: CASSLAGGVRMTQYF.

This rearrangement joins TRBV7-9 to TRBJ2-1; 8 nucleotides line up with TRBD2. V shed 5 bases, J shed 0 bases, and the junction held 6 bases outside the gene matches. Germline values: CDR1 SEHNR, CDR2 FQNEAQ (reference sequence). This CDR3 has 16 residues. CDR3 DNA sequence: TGTGCCAGCAGCCCACTAGCGGTGAGCTCCTACAATGAGCAGTTCTTC. Translating it yields CASSPLAVSSYNEQFF.

This chain joins TRBV27 and TRBJ1-6, with 9 nucleotides matching TRBD1. The CDR3 has 16 residues. Germline values: CDR1 MNHEY, CDR2 SMNVEV (reference sequence). V trimming: 5 bases; J trimming: 5 bases; junction bases outside the gene matches: 7. This CDR3 reads CASSPGTGRNNSPLHF. The CDR3 DNA is TGTGCCAGCAGTCCCGGGACAGGGCGAAATAATTCACCCCTCCACTTT.

The CDR3: CASGESLDTEAFF. The CDR3 DNA sequence: TGTGCCAGCGGAGAATCATTGGACACTGAAGCTTTCTTT. The rearrangement links TRBV28 to TRBJ1-1; D remains ambiguous. V lost 8 bases and J lost 3, with 13 bases in between. Germline V gives CDR1 MDHEN, CDR2 SYDVKM. This CDR3 comprises 13 residues.

The chain links TRBV5-4 to TRBJ1-1; D is undetermined. The V end lost 4 bases, the J end lost 11 bases, and 18 bases lay between the germline ends. Germline values: CDR1 SGHNT, CDR2 YYREEE (reference sequence). CDR3 length: 13 amino acids. The CDR3 loop is CASSPGSSGLAFF. Here the CDR3 DNA reads TGTGCCAGCAGCCCCGGCAGTTCGGGTTTGGCTTTCTTT.

The chain links TRBV4-1 to TRBJ1-4, with 7 bases aligning to TRBD1. Germline V lookup: CDR1 MGHRA, CDR2 YSYEKL. V trimming: 2 bases; J trimming: 4 bases; junction bases outside the gene matches: 7. The CDR3 is 16 residues long. The CDR3 loop reads CASSQPGTASNEKLFF. In nucleotides, the CDR3 is TGCGCCAGCAGCCAACCCGGGACAGCGAGTAATGAAAAACTGTTTTTT.

In this sample, this clone turned up once. The chain combines TRBV30 with TRBJ1-2; D unresolved. Trimming took 3 bases from V and 4 from J, leaving 12 bases between them. The CDR3 loop spans 13 amino acids. Germline loops: CDR1 GTSNPN, CDR2 SVGIG (reference sequence). CDR3 in amino acids: CAWSGNPFYGYTF. The DNA of the CDR3 is TGTGCCTGGAGCGGTAACCCTTTCTATGGCTACACCTTC.